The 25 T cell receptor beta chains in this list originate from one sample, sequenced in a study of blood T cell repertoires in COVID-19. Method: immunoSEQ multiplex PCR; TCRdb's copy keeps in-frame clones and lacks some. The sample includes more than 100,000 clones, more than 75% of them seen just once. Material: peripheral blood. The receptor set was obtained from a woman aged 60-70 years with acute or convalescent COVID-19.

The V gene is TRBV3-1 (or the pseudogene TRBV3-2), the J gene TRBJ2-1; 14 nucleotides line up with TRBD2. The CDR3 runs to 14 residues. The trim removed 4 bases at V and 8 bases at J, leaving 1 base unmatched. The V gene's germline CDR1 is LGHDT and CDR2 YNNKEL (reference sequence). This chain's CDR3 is CASSPGLAGDEQFF. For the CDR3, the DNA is TGTGCCAGCAGCCCGGGACTAGCGGGGGATGAGCAGTTCTTC.

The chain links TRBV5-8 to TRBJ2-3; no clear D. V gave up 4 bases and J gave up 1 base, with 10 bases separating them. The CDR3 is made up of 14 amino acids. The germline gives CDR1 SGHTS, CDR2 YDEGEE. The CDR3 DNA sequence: TGTGCCAGCAGCCCGGTCCTGGGCACAGATACGCAGTATTTT. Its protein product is CASSPVLGTDTQYF.

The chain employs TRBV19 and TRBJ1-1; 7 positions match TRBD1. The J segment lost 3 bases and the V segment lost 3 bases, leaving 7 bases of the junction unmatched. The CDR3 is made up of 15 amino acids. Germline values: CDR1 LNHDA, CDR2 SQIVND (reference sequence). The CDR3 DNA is TGTGCCAGTAGTATCCCCAGGGGGGTGGACACTGAAGCTTTCTTT. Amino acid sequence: CASSIPRGVDTEAFF.

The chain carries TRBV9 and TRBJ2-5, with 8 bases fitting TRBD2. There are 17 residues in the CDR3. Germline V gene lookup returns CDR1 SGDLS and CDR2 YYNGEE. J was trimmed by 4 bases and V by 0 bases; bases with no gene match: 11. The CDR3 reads CASSVGSLPGGRETQYF. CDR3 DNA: TGTGCCAGCAGCGTAGGGAGCCTACCGGGAGGGCGAGAGACCCAGTACTTC.

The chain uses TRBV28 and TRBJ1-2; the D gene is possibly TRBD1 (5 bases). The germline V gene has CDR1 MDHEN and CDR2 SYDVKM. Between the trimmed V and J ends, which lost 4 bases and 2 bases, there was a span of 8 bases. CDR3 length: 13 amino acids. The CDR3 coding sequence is TGTGCCAGCAGTTGGACAAGCAACTATGGCTACACCTTC. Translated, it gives CASSWTSNYGYTF.

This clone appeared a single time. The CDR3: CASSLDQRRDNEQFF. CDR3 nucleotide sequence: TGCGCCAGCAGCTTGGACCAGCGTCGCGACAATGAGCAGTTCTTC. The chain combines TRBV5-1 with TRBJ2-1; D is unclear. Germline CDR1 is SGHRS and CDR2 is YFSETQ. This CDR3 is 15 amino acids long. V lost 0 bases to trimming and J lost 5 bases, with 12 bases between them.

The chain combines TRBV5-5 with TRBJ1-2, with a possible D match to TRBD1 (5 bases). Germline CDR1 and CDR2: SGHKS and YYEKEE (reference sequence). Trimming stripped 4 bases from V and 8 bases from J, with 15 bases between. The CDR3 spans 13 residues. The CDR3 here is CASSIPGDRGYTF. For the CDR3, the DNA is TGTGCCAGCAGCATTCCGGGGGATAGGGGCTACACCTTC.

CDR3: CASRAGGPWSYNEQFF. The CDR3 region has the DNA TGTGCCAGCAGGGCGGGAGGGCCTTGGTCCTACAATGAGCAGTTCTTC. V gene TRBV27 combines with J gene TRBJ2-1, with 9 bases aligning to TRBD2. Germline loops: CDR1 MNHEY, CDR2 SMNVEV (reference sequence). The J segment lost 1 base and the V segment lost 6 bases, leaving 7 bases of the junction unmatched. The CDR3 has 16 amino acids.

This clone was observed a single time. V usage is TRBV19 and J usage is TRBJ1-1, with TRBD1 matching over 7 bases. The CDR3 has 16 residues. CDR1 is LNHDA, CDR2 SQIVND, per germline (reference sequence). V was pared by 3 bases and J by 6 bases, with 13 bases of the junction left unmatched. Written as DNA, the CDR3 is TGTGCCAGTAGTATCGGGGCAGGGGGAGGTTGGGCTGAAGCTTTCTTT. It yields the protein CASSIGAGGGWAEAFF.

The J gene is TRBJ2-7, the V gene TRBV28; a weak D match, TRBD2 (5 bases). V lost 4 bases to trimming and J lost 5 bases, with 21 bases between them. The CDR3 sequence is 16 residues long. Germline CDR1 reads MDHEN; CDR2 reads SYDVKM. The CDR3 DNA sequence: TGTGCCAGCAGTTCCCCCCCCGCCGCCGTCGGGAACGAGCAGTACTTC. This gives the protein CASSSPPAAVGNEQYF.

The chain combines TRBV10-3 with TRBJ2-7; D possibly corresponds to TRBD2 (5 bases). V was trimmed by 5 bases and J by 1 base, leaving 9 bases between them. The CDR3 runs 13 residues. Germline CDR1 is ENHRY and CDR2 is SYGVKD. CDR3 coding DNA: TGTGCCATCAGTAGCGGCCTGTCCTACGAGCAGTACTTC. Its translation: CAISSGLSYEQYF.

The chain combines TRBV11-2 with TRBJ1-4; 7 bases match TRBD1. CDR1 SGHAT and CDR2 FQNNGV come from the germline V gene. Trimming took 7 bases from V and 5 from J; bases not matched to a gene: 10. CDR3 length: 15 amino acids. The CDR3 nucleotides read TGTGCCAGCACACAGTCTCTGACAGGGAATGAAAAACTGTTTTTT. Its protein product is CASTQSLTGNEKLFF.

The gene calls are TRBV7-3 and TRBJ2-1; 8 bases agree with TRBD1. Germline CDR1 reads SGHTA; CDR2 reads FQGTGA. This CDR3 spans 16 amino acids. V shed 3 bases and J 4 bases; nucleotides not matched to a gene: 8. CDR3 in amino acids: CASSFSGDRPYNEQFF. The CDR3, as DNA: TGTGCCAGCAGCTTTTCGGGGGACAGGCCTTACAATGAGCAGTTCTTC. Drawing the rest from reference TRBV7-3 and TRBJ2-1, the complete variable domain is GAGVSQTPSNKVTEKGKYVELRCDPISGHTALYWYRQSLGQGPEFLIYFQGTGAADDSGLPNDRFFAVRPEGSVSTLKIQRTERGDSAVYLCASSFSGDRPYNEQFFGPGTRLTVL.

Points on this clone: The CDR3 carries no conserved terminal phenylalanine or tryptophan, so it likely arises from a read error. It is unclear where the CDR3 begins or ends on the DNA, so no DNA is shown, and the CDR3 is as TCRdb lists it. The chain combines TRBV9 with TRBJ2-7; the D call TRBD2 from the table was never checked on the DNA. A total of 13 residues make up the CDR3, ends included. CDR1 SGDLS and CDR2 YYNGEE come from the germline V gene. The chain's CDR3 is CASSTYIAGAEAP.

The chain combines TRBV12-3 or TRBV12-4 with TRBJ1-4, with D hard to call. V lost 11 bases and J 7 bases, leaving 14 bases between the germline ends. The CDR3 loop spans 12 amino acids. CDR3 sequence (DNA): TGTGCCTCCCGGCGGGCCTTTGAAAAACTGTTTTTT. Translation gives CASRRAFEKLFF.

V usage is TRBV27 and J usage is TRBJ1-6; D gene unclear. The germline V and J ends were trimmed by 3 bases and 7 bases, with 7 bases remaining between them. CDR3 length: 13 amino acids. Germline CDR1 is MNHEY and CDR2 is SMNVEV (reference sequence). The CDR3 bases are TGTGCCAGCAGTTTCGGGGTGAATTCACCCCTCCACTTT. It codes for CASSFGVNSPLHF.

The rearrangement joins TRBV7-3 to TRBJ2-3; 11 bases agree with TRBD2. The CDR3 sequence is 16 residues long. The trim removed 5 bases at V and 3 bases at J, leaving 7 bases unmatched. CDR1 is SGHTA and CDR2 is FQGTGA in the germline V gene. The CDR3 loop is CASSANSGRVTDTQYF. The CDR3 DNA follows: TGTGCCAGCAGCGCGAATAGCGGGAGGGTTACAGATACGCAGTATTTT.

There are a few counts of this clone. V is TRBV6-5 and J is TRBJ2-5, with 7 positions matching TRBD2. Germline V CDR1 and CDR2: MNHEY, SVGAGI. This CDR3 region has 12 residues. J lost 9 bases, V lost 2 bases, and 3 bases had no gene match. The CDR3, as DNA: TGTGCCAGCAGTTACCGGGGAGGGGCCCAGTACTTC. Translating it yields CASSYRGGAQYF.

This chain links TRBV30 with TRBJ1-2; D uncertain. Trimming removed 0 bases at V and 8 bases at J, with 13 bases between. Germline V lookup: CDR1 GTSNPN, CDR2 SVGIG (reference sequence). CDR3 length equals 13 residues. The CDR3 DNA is TGTGCCTGGAGTGTGTTTGAGGGAGCAGGCTACACCTTC. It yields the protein CAWSVFEGAGYTF.

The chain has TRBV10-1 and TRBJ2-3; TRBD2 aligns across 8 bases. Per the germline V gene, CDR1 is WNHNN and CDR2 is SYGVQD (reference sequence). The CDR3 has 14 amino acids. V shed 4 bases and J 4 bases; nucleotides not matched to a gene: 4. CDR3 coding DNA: TGCGCCAGCAGTGGAACCGGGAGGGCAGATACGCAGTATTTT. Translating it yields CASSGTGRADTQYF.

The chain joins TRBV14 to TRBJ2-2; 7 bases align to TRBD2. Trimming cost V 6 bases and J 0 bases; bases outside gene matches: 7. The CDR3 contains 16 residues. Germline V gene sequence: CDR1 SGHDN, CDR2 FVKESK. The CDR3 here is CASSDGGGPNTGELFF. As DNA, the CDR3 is TGTGCCAGCAGTGACGGCGGGGGACCGAACACCGGGGAGCTGTTTTTT.

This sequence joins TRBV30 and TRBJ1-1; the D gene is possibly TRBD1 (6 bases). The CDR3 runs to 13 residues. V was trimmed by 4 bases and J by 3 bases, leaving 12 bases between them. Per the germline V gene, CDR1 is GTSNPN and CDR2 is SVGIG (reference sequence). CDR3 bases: TGTGCCTGGATGGGGGCGGAGGACACTGAAGCTTTCTTT. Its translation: CAWMGAEDTEAFF.

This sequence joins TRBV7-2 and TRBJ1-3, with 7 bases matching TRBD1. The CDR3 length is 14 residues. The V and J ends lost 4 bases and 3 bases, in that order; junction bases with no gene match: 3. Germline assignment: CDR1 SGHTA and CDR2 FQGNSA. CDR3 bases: TGTGCCAGCAGCTCCCAGGGGGTTGGAAACACCATATATTTT. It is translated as CASSSQGVGNTIYF.

The CDR3 protein is CAWSPPAGETQYF. CDR3 in DNA: TGTGCCTGGAGTCCGCCGGCGGGAGAGACCCAGTACTTC. The chain combines TRBV30 with TRBJ2-5; perhaps TRBD2 as D (5 bases). Per germline, CDR1 GTSNPN and CDR2 SVGIG (reference sequence). V lost 2 bases, J lost 4 bases, and 11 bases lay in between. The CDR3 extends over 13 amino acids. The variable domain in full, with the rest retrieved from reference TRBV30 and TRBJ2-5, is SQTIHQWPATLVQPVGSPLSLECTVEGTSNPNLYWYRQAAGRGLQLLFYSVGIGQISSEVPQNLSASRPQDRQFILSSKKLLLSDSGFYLCAWSPPAGETQYFGPGTRLLVL.

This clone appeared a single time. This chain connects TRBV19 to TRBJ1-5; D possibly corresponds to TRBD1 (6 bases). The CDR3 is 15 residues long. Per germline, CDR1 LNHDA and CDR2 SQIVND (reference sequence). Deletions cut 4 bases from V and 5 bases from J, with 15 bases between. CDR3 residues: CASSTSRDTHQPQHF. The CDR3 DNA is TGTGCCAGTAGTACCTCCCGGGACACGCATCAGCCCCAGCATTTT.